These T cell receptor beta chains were read from a single sample in a study of vaccination and CD4 T cells after COVID-19. For these TCRs, the target antigens are not known. Each CDR3 protein is one row after TCRdb ran MiXCR on the PCR reads. The sample shows about 25,000 distinct CDR3 sequences, roughly 49% of them seen only once. Sequenced input: CD4+ T cells from blood, cultured in vitro. Receptors were obtained from a human donor who had recovered from COVID-19. Each CDR3 is given with its conserved first and last residue. The D gene is left open where the match is weak. Clone size is shown for a subset of rows, as once, few, many or a class of expanded clone.

few	-	TRBV18	TRBJ1-5	TGTGCCAGCTCAGGGGCCGGAAGCAATCAGCCCCAGCATTTT	CASSGAGSNQPQHF
-	-	TRBV4-2	TRBJ1-3	TGTGCCAGCAGCCAAGACCGGGTACGGAAAGGTCACACCATATATTTT	CASSQDRVRKGHTIYF
-	TRBD1	TRBV10-3	TRBJ1-1	TGTGCCATCACCGGACAGGGGGCGGATGAAGCTTTCTTT	CAITGQGADEAFF
-	TRBD1	TRBV19	TRBJ2-1	TGTGCCAGTAGTCCAGGGACAGGGCGCCGCAATGAGCAGTTCTTC	CASSPGTGRRNEQFF
few	-	TRBV20-1	TRBJ2-7	TGCAGTGCCCCGACAACCGGGACTCCCCTCGAGCAGTACTTC	CSAPTTGTPLEQYF
-	-	TRBV7-2	TRBJ1-2	TGTGCCAGCAGCCAACAGCCGAACTATGGCTACACCTTC	CASSQQPNYGYTF
-	-	TRBV28	TRBJ1-5	TGTGCAGAGGGTCGAGGGCGAGATTCCCTCAATCAGCCCCAGCATTTT	CAEGRGRDSLNQPQHF
once	-	TRBV10-1	TRBJ2-4	TGCGCCAGCAGTGAAGTAGGTCCACCGCTTCTAGCCAAAAACATTCAGTACTTC	CASSEVGPPLLAKNIQYF
-	-	TRBV19	TRBJ1-1	TGTGCCAGTACTCAAGCGGCACAATCTGAAGCTTTCTTT	CASTQAAQSEAFF
few	TRBD1	TRBV5-4	TRBJ2-7	TGTGCCAGCAGCCGGGACAGGGGACGCGAGCAGTACTTC	CASSRDRGREQYF
-	-	TRBV21-1	TRBJ2-7	TGTGCCAGCAGCAGGACAGGTCATGACGAGCAGTACTTC	CASSRTGHDEQYF
few	TRBD2	TRBV20-1	TRBJ2-1	TGCAGTGCTAAAGGGACTAGCGGGGCCCACTACAATGAGCAGTTCTTC	CSAKGTSGAHYNEQFF
-	-	TRBV5-1	TRBJ2-5	TGCGCCAGCAGCTTGGCTAGTCAGAACCAAGAGACCCAGTACTTC	CASSLASQNQETQYF
-	-	TRBV24-1	TRBJ2-7	TGTGCCACCAGACGACAGCCACAAACCTACGAGCAGTACTTC	CATRRQPQTYEQYF
-	-	TRBV5-1	TRBJ1-2	TGCGCCAGCAGCTCGGGGACTCCCCCACCATTGACTTATGGCTACACCTTC	CASSSGTPPPLTYGYTF
-	-	TRBV4-1	TRBJ2-2	TGCGCCAGCAGCCAAGGACGGAGGGGGGGCGGCACCGGGGAGCTGTTTTTT	CASSQGRRGGGTGELFF
-	TRBD1	TRBV28	TRBJ2-6	TGTGCCGGCAGTGCTCTACAGGGGTTGTATCTTCTAGCTGGGGCCAACGTCCTGACTTTC	CAGSALQGLYLLAGANVLTF
-	TRBD1	TRBV6-5	TRBJ2-3	TGTGCCAGCAGTTATGGTGGGTTTCCGGGACAGAGCACAGATACGCAGTATTTT	CASSYGGFPGQSTDTQYF
few	TRBD2	TRBV27	TRBJ2-3	TGTGCCAGCAGTTTGCCTAGCGGGAGTAGGACAGATACGCAGTATTTT	CASSLPSGSRTDTQYF
few	-	TRBV7-8	TRBJ1-5	TGTGCCAGCAGCTTAAGTGTCAGTCAGCCCCAGCATTTT	CASSLSVSQPQHF
-	-	TRBV2	TRBJ1-6	TGTGCCAGCAGTGATAGGACTCGATATAATTCACCCCTCCACTTT	CASSDRTRYNSPLHF
few	-	TRBV11-1	TRBJ1-2	TGTGCCAGCAGCTCCGAAGGGGATGGCTACACCTTC	CASSSEGDGYTF
few	TRBD1	TRBV6-5	TRBJ2-7	TGTGCCAGCAGTTTTGGGACAGGGACATCCGAGCAGTACTTC	CASSFGTGTSEQYF
-	-	TRBV6-4	TRBJ2-2	TGTGCCAGCAGTGTGGGCCAGGGCGGGGAGCTGTTTTTT	CASSVGQGGELFF
few	-	TRBV7-9	TRBJ1-4	TGTGCCAGCAGCCTTGAGGGACGAACTAATGAAAAACTGTTTTTT	CASSLEGRTNEKLFF
-	-	TRBV20-1	TRBJ1-6	TGCAGTGCTAGAGCTAATAATTCACCCCTCCACTTT	CSARANNSPLHF
-	-	TRBV6-2/TRBV6-3	TRBJ2-7	TGTGCCAGCAGTTACGGCGGGCGTCACCGCTACGAGCAGTACTTC	CASSYGGRHRYEQYF
once	TRBD2	TRBV12-3/TRBV12-4	TRBJ2-1	TGTGCCAGCACCCTACTAGCGGGCGACTACAATGAGCAGTTCTTC	CASTLLAGDYNEQFF
-	-	TRBV6-5	TRBJ1-2	TGTGCCAGCAGTTACCAGGGACTAAACTATGGCTACACCTTC	CASSYQGLNYGYTF
few	TRBD2	TRBV27	TRBJ2-7	TGTGCCAGCAGTTTATCTTACCTAGCGGGAGGTGCAAACTCCTACGAGCAGTACTTC	CASSLSYLAGGANSYEQYF
few	-	TRBV6-1	TRBJ2-7	TGTGCCAGCAGCCACCGCCACGAGCAGTACTTC	CASSHRHEQYF
-	TRBD2	TRBV6-4	TRBJ2-2	TGTGCCAGCAGTTTAGGACAGTCTTTAGCGGGGCACACCGGGGAGCTGTTTTTT	CASSLGQSLAGHTGELFF
-	-	TRBV7-2	TRBJ1-3	TGTGCCAGCAGCGTTGCTATCGGACGAATCGGAAACACCATATATTTT	CASSVAIGRIGNTIYF
few	-	TRBV20-1	TRBJ2-1	TGCAGTGCTCCGGGGCAGTGGAATTACAATGAGCAGTTCTTC	CSAPGQWNYNEQFF
-	-	TRBV20-1	TRBJ1-2	TGCAGTGCTAGAGTTGGCAGGGGAGCGAGCTACACCTTC	CSARVGRGASYTF
few	-	TRBV19	TRBJ1-5	TGTGCCAGTACAGTGAATAGCAATCAGCCCCAGCATTTT	CASTVNSNQPQHF
-	TRBD2	TRBV6-2/TRBV6-3	TRBJ2-2	TGTGCCAGCAGGGGACTACCGGGACTAGCGGGACCCGAGAACACCGGGGAGCTGTTTTTT	CASRGLPGLAGPENTGELFF
-	TRBD1	TRBV6-1	TRBJ1-5	TGTGCCAGCAGCAGGGGGCCGGGTCAGCCCCAGCATTTT	CASSRGPGQPQHF
few	TRBD1	TRBV6-2/TRBV6-3	TRBJ1-2	TGTGCCAGCACCCAGACAGGGGGCTATGGCTACACCTTC	CASTQTGGYGYTF
-	-	TRBV29-1	TRBJ1-1	TGCAGCGTTGACAGGGGAAACACTGAAGCTTTCTTT	CSVDRGNTEAFF
-	-	TRBV21-1	TRBJ2-7	TGTGCCAGCAGCAAAAGAGTCGTTAAGGGACCAGAGTTTCCGATGTACGAGCAGTACTTC	CASSKRVVKGPEFPMYEQYF